This T cell receptor beta chain was recovered during a study of T-cell memory formation after mild COVID-19. At the level of the study: Most TCR clusters belonged to a single donor. Whole-study results and caveats: Most CD4+ clones that shrank were in CM and EM, while CD8+ ones turned up in EMRA. Nothing showed for sure that second-wave clones peaking on day 37 were SARS-CoV-2 specific. Clones contracting day 15 to 85 were balanced CD4/CD8; later expanders leaned CD4+.

V lost 0 bases and J lost 4; bases outside the gene matches: 2. The CDR3 length is 14 residues. Germline V gene lookup returns CDR1 SGHRS and CDR2 YFSETQ. Ten or more counts support this clonotype. Its antigen is unidentified. TCRdb redid the calling of the 5' RACE reads with MiXCR, one entry per CDR3 protein. The sample carries about 310,000 distinct CDR3 sequences, around 19% recorded once. The genes are TRBV5-1 and TRBJ1-1; 8 bases line up with TRBD1. This receptor was taken from a man younger than 35 who had mild COVID-19 (a few samples of this study predate the infection). Cell type and time point are not known. Material: PBMCs or a T cell subset sorted from them (not recorded which). The CDR3 DNA reads as TGCGCCAGCAGCTTGGGGACAGGGACCACTGAAGCTTTCTTT. Its protein is CASSLGTGTTEAFF.